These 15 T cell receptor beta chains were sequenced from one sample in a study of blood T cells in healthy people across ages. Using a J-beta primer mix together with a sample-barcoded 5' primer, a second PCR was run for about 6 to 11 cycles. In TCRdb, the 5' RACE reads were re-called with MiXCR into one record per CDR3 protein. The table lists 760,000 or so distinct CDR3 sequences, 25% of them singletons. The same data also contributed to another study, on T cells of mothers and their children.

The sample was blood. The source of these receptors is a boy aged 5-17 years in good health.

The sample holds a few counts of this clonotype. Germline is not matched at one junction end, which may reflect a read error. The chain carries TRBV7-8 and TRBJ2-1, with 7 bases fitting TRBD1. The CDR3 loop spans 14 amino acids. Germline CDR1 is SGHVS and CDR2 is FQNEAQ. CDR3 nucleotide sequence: TGTGCCAGCAGCGGACAGGCTAACTACAACGAGCAGTTCTTC. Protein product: CASSGQANYNEQFF.

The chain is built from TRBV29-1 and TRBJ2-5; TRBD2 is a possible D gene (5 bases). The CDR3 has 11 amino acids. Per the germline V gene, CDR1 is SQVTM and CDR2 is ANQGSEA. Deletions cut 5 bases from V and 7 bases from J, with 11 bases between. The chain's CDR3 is CSVRGAGTQYF. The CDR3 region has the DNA TGCAGCGTTCGGGGAGCCGGGACCCAGTACTTC.

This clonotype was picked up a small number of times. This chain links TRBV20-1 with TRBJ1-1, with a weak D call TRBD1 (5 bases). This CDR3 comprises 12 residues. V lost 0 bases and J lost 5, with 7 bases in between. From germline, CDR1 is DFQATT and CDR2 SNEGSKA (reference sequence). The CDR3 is CSAREGETEAFF. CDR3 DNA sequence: TGCAGTGCTAGAGAGGGGGAGACTGAAGCTTTCTTT.

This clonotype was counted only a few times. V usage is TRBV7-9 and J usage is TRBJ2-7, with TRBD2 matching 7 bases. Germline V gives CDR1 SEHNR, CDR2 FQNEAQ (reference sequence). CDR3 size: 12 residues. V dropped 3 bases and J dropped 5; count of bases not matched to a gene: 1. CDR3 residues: CASSFGTNEQYF. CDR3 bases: TGTGCCAGCAGCTTTGGGACTAACGAGCAGTACTTC.

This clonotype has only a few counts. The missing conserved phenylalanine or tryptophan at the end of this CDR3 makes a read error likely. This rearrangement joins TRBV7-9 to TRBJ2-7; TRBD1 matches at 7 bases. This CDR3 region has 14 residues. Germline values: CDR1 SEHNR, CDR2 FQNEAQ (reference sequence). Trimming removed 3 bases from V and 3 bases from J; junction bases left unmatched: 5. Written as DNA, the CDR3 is TGTGCCAGCAGCTTGACAGGGTACGGCTACGAGCAGTACTCC. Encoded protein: CASSLTGYGYEQYS.

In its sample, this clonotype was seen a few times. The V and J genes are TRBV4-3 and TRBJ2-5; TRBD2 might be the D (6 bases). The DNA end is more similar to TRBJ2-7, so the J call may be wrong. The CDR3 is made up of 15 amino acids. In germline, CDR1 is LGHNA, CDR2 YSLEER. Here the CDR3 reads CASSQERLGDYEQYF. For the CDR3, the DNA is TGCGCCAGCAGCCAAGAAAGACTAGGCGACTACGAGCAGTACTTC.

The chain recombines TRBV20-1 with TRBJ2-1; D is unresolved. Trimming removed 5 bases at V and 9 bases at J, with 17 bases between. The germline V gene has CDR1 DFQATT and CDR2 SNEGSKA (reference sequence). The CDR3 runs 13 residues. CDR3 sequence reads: CSAPHRSYIEQFF. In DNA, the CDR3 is TGCAGTGCTCCCCATAGGTCCTATATTGAGCAGTTCTTC.

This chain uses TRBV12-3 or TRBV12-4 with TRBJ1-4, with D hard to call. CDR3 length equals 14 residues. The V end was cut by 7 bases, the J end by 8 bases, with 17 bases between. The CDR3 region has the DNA TGTGCCAGCACTCTGGAGCCAGGCATCGAAAAACTGTTTTTT. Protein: CASTLEPGIEKLFF.

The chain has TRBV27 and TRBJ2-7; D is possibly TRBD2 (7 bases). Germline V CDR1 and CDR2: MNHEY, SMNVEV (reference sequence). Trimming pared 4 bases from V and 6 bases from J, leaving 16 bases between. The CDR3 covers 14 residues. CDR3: CASSSGGGSAEQYF. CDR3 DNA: TGTGCCAGCAGTTCGGGGGGCGGCTCCGCCGAGCAGTACTTC.

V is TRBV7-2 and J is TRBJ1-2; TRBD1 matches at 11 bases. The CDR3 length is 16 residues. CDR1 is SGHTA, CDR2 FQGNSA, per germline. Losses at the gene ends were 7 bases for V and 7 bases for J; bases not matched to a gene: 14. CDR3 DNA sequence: TGTGCCAGCACCCCTCTACCGGGACAGGGGGGATTTGGCTACACCTTC. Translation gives CASTPLPGQGGFGYTF. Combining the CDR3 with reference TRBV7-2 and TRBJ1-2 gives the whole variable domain GAGVSQSPSNKVTEKGKDVELRCDPISGHTALYWYRQSLGQGLEFLIYFQGNSAPDKSGLPSDRFSAERTGGSVSTLTIQRTQQEDSAVYLCASTPLPGQGGFGYTFGSGTRLTVV.

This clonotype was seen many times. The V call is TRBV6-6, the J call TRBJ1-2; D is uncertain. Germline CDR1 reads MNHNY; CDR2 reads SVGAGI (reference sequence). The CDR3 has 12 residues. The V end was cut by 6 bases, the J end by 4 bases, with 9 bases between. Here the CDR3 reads CASSPGSYGYTF. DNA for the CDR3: TGTGCCAGCAGCCCAGGATCCTATGGCTACACCTTC.

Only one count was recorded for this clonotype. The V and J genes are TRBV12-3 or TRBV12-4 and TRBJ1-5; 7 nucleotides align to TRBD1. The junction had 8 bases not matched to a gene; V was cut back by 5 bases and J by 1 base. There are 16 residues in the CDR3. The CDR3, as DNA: TGTGCCAGCAGTAGCACTACAGGGGCGAGCAATCAGCCCCAGCATTTT. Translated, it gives CASSSTTGASNQPQHF.

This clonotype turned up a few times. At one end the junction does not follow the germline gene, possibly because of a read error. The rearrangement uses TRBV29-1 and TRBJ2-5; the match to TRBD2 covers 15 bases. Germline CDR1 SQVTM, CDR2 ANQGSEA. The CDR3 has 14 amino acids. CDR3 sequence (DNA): TGCAGCGTTATACCGGGACTAGCGGGAGGTGGTGGGTTCTTC. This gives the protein CSVIPGLAGGGGFF.

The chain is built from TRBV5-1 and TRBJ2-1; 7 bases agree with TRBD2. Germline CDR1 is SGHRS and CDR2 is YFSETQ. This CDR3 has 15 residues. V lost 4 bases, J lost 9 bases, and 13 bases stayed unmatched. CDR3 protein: CASSPLARALSEQFF. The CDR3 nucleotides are TGCGCCAGCAGCCCACTAGCGCGTGCTTTAAGTGAGCAGTTCTTC.

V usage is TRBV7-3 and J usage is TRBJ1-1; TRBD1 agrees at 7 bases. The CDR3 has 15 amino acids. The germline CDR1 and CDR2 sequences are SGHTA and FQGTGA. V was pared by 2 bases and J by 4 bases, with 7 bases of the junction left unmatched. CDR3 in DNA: TGTGCCAGCAGCTTAGGTACAGGGGCCGGCACTGAAGCTTTCTTT. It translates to CASSLGTGAGTEAFF.